The next 2 T cell receptor beta chains were all read from a single sample in a study of OX40 agonist ivuxolimab in advanced cancers. Generated by immunoSEQ multiplex PCR, the TCRdb table keeps only in-frame clones and is missing some. The table shows about 85,000 clones, with around 90% occurring only once. The sample was CD4+ or CD8+ T cells sorted from blood, taken in a trial of the OX40 agonist ivuxolimab. The receptors derive from an adult with an advanced solid tumor such as melanoma, head and neck, liver or kidney cancer.

CDR3 amino acids: CASSGFYGYTF. The DNA for the CDR3 is TGTGCCAGCTCAGGGTTCTATGGCTACACCTTC. The rearrangement links TRBV6-1 to TRBJ1-2; D possibly corresponds to TRBD1 (5 bases). From germline, CDR1 is MNHNS and CDR2 SASEGT. Trimming removed 8 bases from V and 4 bases from J, with 8 bases in between. This CDR3 spans 11 amino acids.

Concerning this clone: The junction departs from the called germline gene at one end, perhaps through a read error. The chain recombines TRBV28 with TRBJ2-7; D is unresolved. This CDR3 is 13 amino acids long. Per germline, CDR1 MDHEN and CDR2 SYDVKM. As DNA, the CDR3 is TGTGCCAACAGTTCCGGGTCAGGTTACGAGCAGTACTTC. Protein: CANSSGSGYEQYF.